Following are 19 T cell receptor beta chains from one sample sequenced in a study of neurological immune-mediated disorders. TCRdb redid the calling of the 5' RACE reads with MiXCR, one entry per CDR3 protein. Of about 39,000 distinct CDR3 sequences listed, less than 9% are singletons. Sequenced: CD4+ T cells from blood. The receptors derive from a man between 50 and 59 years old in good health.

This clonotype was observed many times. The rearrangement uses TRBV3-1 and TRBJ2-7; TRBD2 might be the D (6 bases). V was pared by 4 bases and J by 7 bases, with 14 bases between. CDR1 is LGHDT and CDR2 is YNNKEL in the germline V gene (reference sequence). This CDR3 has 13 amino acids. The CDR3 sequence: CASSPRRVGEQYF. The CDR3 DNA reads TGTGCCAGCAGCCCCCGGAGGGTTGGAGAGCAGTACTTC.

The V and J genes are TRBV20-1 and TRBJ2-1; D unclear. The CDR3 is made up of 16 amino acids. The V gene's germline CDR1 is DFQATT and CDR2 SNEGSKA (reference sequence). Trimming left V 5 bases short and J 0 bases short, with 17 bases between. CDR3 bases: TGCAGTGCTGAACGACCCGGGCAAAGCTCCTACAATGAGCAGTTCTTC. Translation gives CSAERPGQSSYNEQFF.

This clonotype has a handful of counts. V gene TRBV20-1 combines with J gene TRBJ1-5, with no clear D. The CDR3 sequence is 12 residues long. Germline-derived CDR1 and CDR2 are DFQATT and SNEGSKA (reference sequence). Trimming shortened V by 6 bases and J by 6 bases, and 12 bases separated the two germline ends. The CDR3 reads CSAQRRSQPQHF. The CDR3 region has the DNA TGCAGTGCCCAACGTCGAAGTCAGCCCCAGCATTTT.

This clonotype was seen ten or more times. The chain recombines TRBV20-1 with TRBJ1-2; 8 bases agree with TRBD1. CDR3 size: 15 residues. The germline V gene encodes CDR1 DFQATT and CDR2 SNEGSKA (reference sequence). The trim removed 0 bases at V and 3 bases at J, leaving 6 bases unmatched. CDR3 region: CSARDDRGEDYGYTF. The DNA for the CDR3 is TGCAGTGCTAGAGACGACAGGGGAGAAGACTATGGCTACACCTTC.

This clonotype occurred many times. The V gene is TRBV20-1, the J gene TRBJ2-7; 13 bases line up with TRBD2. The length of the CDR3 is 14 residues. The germline V gene has CDR1 DFQATT and CDR2 SNEGSKA (reference sequence). V trimming: 8 bases; J trimming: 4 bases; junction bases outside the gene matches: 8. The CDR3 coding sequence is TGCAGTCTGATTGCGGGACTAGCGGGGTACGAGCAGTACTTC. This encodes CSLIAGLAGYEQYF.

This clonotype was seen repeatedly, ten times or more. V gene TRBV18 combines with J gene TRBJ2-1, with D tentatively TRBD2 (5 bases). The germline gives CDR1 KGHSH, CDR2 LQKENI. Trimming cost V 6 bases and J 9 bases, with 9 bases left between them. The CDR3 consists of 11 residues. The CDR3 sequence is CASSSRGEQFF. CDR3 coding DNA: TGTGCCAGCTCCAGTCGGGGTGAGCAGTTCTTC.

This clonotype came up many times. The chain has TRBV10-3 and TRBJ1-1, with D possibly matching TRBD1 (6 bases). Germline loops: CDR1 ENHRY, CDR2 SYGVKD. V lost 2 bases to trimming and J lost 5 bases, with 12 bases between them. The CDR3 has 14 residues. The CDR3 DNA reads TGTGCCATCAGTGAGGGCCCAGGGGTAACTGAAGCTTTCTTT. The encoded protein is CAISEGPGVTEAFF.

CDR3 protein: CANSQGGPLGHNEQFF. The CDR3 DNA reads TGTGCTAACAGCCAAGGGGGCCCCCTCGGCCACAATGAGCAGTTCTTC. V usage is TRBV3-1 and J usage is TRBJ2-1, with TRBD1 matching 7 bases. The germline gives CDR1 LGHDT, CDR2 YNNKEL (reference sequence). This CDR3 region has 16 residues.

In its sample, this clonotype was seen many times. This chain connects TRBV5-1 to TRBJ2-5; 14 bases fit TRBD2. J gave up 4 bases and V 4 bases, and 3 bases lay outside the gene matches. CDR1 and CDR2 from the germline V gene are SGHRS and YFSETQ. There are 15 residues in the CDR3. CDR3 in DNA: TGCGCCAGCAGCCCAGGGACTAGCGGGGGAGAGACCCAGTACTTC. As protein: CASSPGTSGGETQYF. Together with reference TRBV5-1 and TRBJ2-5, the CDR3 gives the full variable domain: KAGVTQTPRYLIKTRGQQVTLSCSPISGHRSVSWYQQTPGQGLQFLFEYFSETQRNKGNFPGRFSGRQFSNSRSEMNVSTLELGDSALYLCASSPGTSGGETQYFGPGTRLLVL.

This clonotype occurred many times. J is TRBJ2-3 and V is TRBV25-1, with a possible D match to TRBD1 (6 bases). The V end lost 8 bases, the J end lost 4 bases, and 19 bases lay between the germline ends. This CDR3 contains 15 residues. The germline CDR1 and CDR2 sequences are MGHDK and SYGVNS. The CDR3 DNA is TGTGCCAGCGCGCGAGGGGGAGCCCTGGCAGATACGCAGTATTTT. It translates to CASARGGALADTQYF.

This clonotype was seen repeatedly, ten times or more. The rearrangement uses TRBV20-1 and TRBJ2-5, with D unclear. V was cut by 5 bases and J by 5 bases, with 15 bases left in between. Germline values: CDR1 DFQATT, CDR2 SNEGSKA (reference sequence). CDR3 length: 13 amino acids. The CDR3 loop is CSAQDQPLETQYF. DNA for the CDR3: TGCAGTGCTCAAGACCAGCCACTGGAGACCCAGTACTTC.

V gene TRBV4-3 combines with J gene TRBJ2-1, with 8 positions matching TRBD2. The CDR3 contains 17 residues. Germline lookup yields CDR1 LGHNA and CDR2 YSLEER. The ends lost 2 bases at V and 4 bases at J; junction bases unmatched: 10. The CDR3 region has the DNA TGCGCCAGCAGCCAATCTATCAGCGGGAGTGTATACAATGAGCAGTTCTTC. It translates to CASSQSISGSVYNEQFF.

This clonotype has a count of ten or more. This chain joins TRBV28 and TRBJ1-4; TRBD1 might be the D (5 bases). Germline CDR1 MDHEN, CDR2 SYDVKM. CDR3 length: 16 amino acids. Deletions cut 5 bases from V and 7 bases from J, with 20 bases between. CDR3 sequence: CASSGTESRSLEKLFF. In DNA, the CDR3 is TGTGCCAGCAGTGGGACGGAAAGTCGGTCCCTTGAAAAACTGTTTTTT.

This clonotype was detected ten times or more. The chain joins TRBV29-1 to TRBJ1-1; 7 positions match TRBD1. CDR1 is SQVTM and CDR2 is ANQGSEA in the germline V gene. CDR3 size: 14 residues. The ends lost 4 bases at V and 3 bases at J; junction bases unmatched: 8. The DNA for the CDR3 is TGCAGCGTTGGAGAGACGGGACAGTACACTGAAGCTTTCTTT. The encoded protein is CSVGETGQYTEAFF. Drawing the rest from reference TRBV29-1 and TRBJ1-1, the complete variable domain is SAVISQKPSRDICQRGTSLTIQCQVDSQVTMMFWYRQQPGQSLTLIATANQGSEATYESGFVIDKFPISRPNLTFSTLTVSNMSPEDSSIYLCSVGETGQYTEAFFGQGTRLTVV.

In this sample, this clonotype turned up many times. The V gene is TRBV29-1, the J gene TRBJ2-3, with 11 bases that match TRBD2. The CDR3 runs 13 residues. The ends lost 7 bases at V and 2 bases at J; junction bases unmatched: 2. Germline V lookup: CDR1 SQVTM, CDR2 ANQGSEA. CDR3 amino acids: CSASGRHTDTQYF. The CDR3 nucleotides are TGCAGCGCTAGCGGGAGGCACACAGATACGCAGTATTTT.

This clonotype was recorded many times. The rearrangement links TRBV7-2 to TRBJ1-5, with 7 bases aligning to TRBD1. The CDR3 has 16 amino acids. V lost 0 bases to trimming and J lost 7 bases; unmatched junction nucleotides: 9. Germline V lookup: CDR1 SGHTA, CDR2 FQGNSA. CDR3 nucleotides: TGTGCCAGCAGCTTAGCTGGCAGGGGGACGGGGCAGCCCCAGCATTTT. Protein sequence: CASSLAGRGTGQPQHF.

This clonotype was detected many times. CDR3 sequence (DNA): TGTGCCACCAGTGAGACAGGGTGGACCGGGGAGCTGTTTTTT. This gives the protein CATSETGWTGELFF. V gene TRBV24-1 combines with J gene TRBJ2-2; 7 positions match TRBD1. This CDR3 contains 14 residues. The germline V gene encodes CDR1 KGHDR and CDR2 SFDVKD. Unmatched junction bases numbered 3, after V lost 4 bases and J lost 5 bases.

Many counts were recorded for this clonotype. The genes are TRBV24-1 and TRBJ2-3, with 7 nucleotides matching TRBD2. Germline trimming cut 8 bases from V and 11 bases from J; bases unmatched to any gene: 15. CDR1 KGHDR and CDR2 SFDVKD come from the germline V gene. CDR3 length: 14 amino acids. CDR3 coding DNA: TGTGCCACCACCTCTCCTCCGCCAGCGGGAATGCAGTATTTT. Translating gives CATTSPPPAGMQYF.

In its sample, this clonotype was seen many times. The chain carries TRBV24-1 and TRBJ2-1; 10 positions match TRBD1. Germline V CDR1 and CDR2: KGHDR, SFDVKD. The CDR3 runs to 18 residues. The trim removed 3 bases at V and 2 bases at J, leaving 9 bases unmatched. DNA for the CDR3: TGTGCCACCAGTGATCCGGGTCTTGGACAGGGGGCCTACAATGAGCAGTTCTTC. Encoded protein: CATSDPGLGQGAYNEQFF.